This TCR beta chain is drawn from a study of blood T cell repertoires in COVID-19. Overall study context: Samples of COVID-19 (acute and convalescent) were obtained from the United States, Italy and Spain. The analysed material was cDNA or gDNA that came from T cells, B-cell-depleted T cells, or PBMCs.

In this sample, this clone turned up a few times. The CDR3 runs 16 residues. Per germline, CDR1 LNHNV and CDR2 YYDKDF (reference sequence). The V gene lost 0 bases and the J gene lost 6 bases, with 17 bases spanning the gap. Authors' methods: Estimation of nucleated cell counts was performed using reference gene primer amplification. TCRdb keeps only in-frame clones here, not all; method: immunoSEQ multiplex PCR. That table gives V, J and clone size, and the DNA gave D and trimming. The table shows 200,000 to 250,000 clones, with over 60% occurring only once. The sequencing sample was made of peripheral blood. This sequence originates from a woman aged 70-85 years with acute or convalescent COVID-19. The chain is built from TRBV15 and TRBJ1-2, with TRBD1 as a possible D gene (5 bases). The CDR3 region is CATSRDLLRGENGYTF. As DNA, the CDR3 is TGTGCCACCAGCAGAGACCTCCTAAGGGGCGAAAATGGCTACACCTTC.